This T cell receptor beta chain was captured by sequencing in a study of T-cell reconstitution after alpha-beta-depleted transplantation in children. A TCRbeta library incorporating unique molecular identifiers was prepared. TCRdb independently ran MiXCR on the PCR reads; one entry per CDR3 protein. The data show approximately 400,000 distinct CDR3 sequences, roughly 10% seen once. This receptor was identified in a human donor who donated a stem cell graft to a child with acute myeloid leukemia. The sample consisted of PBMCs from the stem cell graft donor, taken from the stem cell graft.

CDR3 nucleotides: TGCGCCAGCAGCTTCGGCGCGACGGGGAGCTCCTACAATGAGCAGTTCTTC. This codes for CASSFGATGSSYNEQFF. The V and J genes are TRBV5-1 and TRBJ2-1; perhaps TRBD2 as D (5 bases). Germline values: CDR1 SGHRS, CDR2 YFSETQ. Trimming removed 2 bases from V and 0 bases from J, with 15 bases in between. The CDR3 sequence is 17 residues long.